The present T cell receptor (beta chain) was sequenced within a study of T-cell reconstitution after alpha-beta-depleted transplantation in children. The CDR3 contains 15 residues. The V end was cut by 5 bases, the J end by 0 bases, with 11 bases between. As it was prepared, the TCRbeta library received unique molecular identifiers. TCRdb ran MiXCR on the PCR reads and lists one entry per CDR3 protein. The top ten hold 3% of the sample, which has about 190,000 distinct CDR3 sequences, over 5.5% seen once. This clonotype was picked up many times. The sequence was obtained from a human donor who donated a stem cell graft to a child with Wiskott-Aldrich syndrome. The sample was PBMCs from the stem cell graft donor, taken from the stem cell graft. The V gene is TRBV12-3 or TRBV12-4, the J gene TRBJ2-1, with D perhaps TRBD2 (7 bases). The CDR3 loop reads CASSTRGASYNEQFF. The CDR3 coding sequence is TGTGCCAGCAGTACCCGGGGGGCCTCCTACAATGAGCAGTTCTTC.